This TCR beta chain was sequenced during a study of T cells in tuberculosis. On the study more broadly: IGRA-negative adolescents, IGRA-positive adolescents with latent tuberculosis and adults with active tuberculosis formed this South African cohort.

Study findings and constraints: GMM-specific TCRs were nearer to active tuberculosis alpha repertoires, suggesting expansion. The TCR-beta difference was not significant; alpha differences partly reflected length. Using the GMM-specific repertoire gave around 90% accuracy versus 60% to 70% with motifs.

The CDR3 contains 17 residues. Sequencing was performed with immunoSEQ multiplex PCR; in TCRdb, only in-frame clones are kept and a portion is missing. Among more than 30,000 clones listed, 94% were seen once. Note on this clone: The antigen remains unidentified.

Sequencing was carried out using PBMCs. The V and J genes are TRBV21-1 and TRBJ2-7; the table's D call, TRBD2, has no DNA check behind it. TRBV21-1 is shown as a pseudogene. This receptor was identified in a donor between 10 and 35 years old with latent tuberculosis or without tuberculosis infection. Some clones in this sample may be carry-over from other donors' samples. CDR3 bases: TGTGCCAGCAGCAAAGGGGGGATGTGGGGACCCCTACGGGAGCAGTACGTC. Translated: CASSKGGMWGPLREQYV.